This T cell receptor beta chain emerged from a study of shared clonotypes between healthy human individuals. Study-level points and caveats: Measured sharing among donors was expected to vary with sequencing depth.

Concerning this clone: Antigen: not known.

Genomic DNA belonging to each subset was distributed in equal measure over several immunoSEQ plates. This table comes from immunoSEQ multiplex PCR, and its TCRdb copy is limited to in-frame clones, with some not included. This sample carries about 770,000 clones, just under 75% of them seen once, and the ten largest clones take about 1.7%. Germline CDR1 and CDR2: MDHEN and SYDVKM. V was clipped by 5 bases and J by 0 bases, with 11 bases between them. The CDR3 runs to 14 residues. This TCR was sampled from a woman in her thirties in good health. The sequenced material came from memory CD4+ T cells sorted from blood. Subset reported: CD45RA-negative fraction. This chain links TRBV28 with TRBJ2-7; D not resolved. The CDR3 is CASSIKGSSYEQYF. CDR3 bases: TGTGCCAGCAGTATAAAAGGAAGCTCCTACGAGCAGTACTTC.